These 25 T cell receptor beta chains were sequenced from one sample in a study of CD8 T cells in ankylosing spondylitis. TCRdb analysed the 5' RACE reads with MiXCR anew, one entry per CDR3 protein. The table has 250,000 to 300,000 distinct CDR3 sequences, approximately 20% seen once. Sequencing was carried out using blood, either unsorted or a sorted T cell fraction (not recorded which). Receptors originate from a male donor with ankylosing spondylitis or in good health (not recorded which).

This clonotype came up a few times. The CDR3 here is CASRELKPPINEAFF. The CDR3 region has the DNA TGTGCCAGCAGGGAATTGAAACCCCCGATTAATGAAGCTTTCTTT. The chain uses TRBV2 and TRBJ1-1; D unresolved. The germline V gene has CDR1 SNHLY and CDR2 FYNNEI. The CDR3 has 15 residues. V lost 6 bases to trimming and J lost 7 bases, with 21 bases between them.

This clonotype appeared a single time. V and J are TRBV18 and TRBJ1-1; a weak D match, TRBD1 (5 bases). The length of the CDR3 is 12 residues. Germline V gene lookup returns CDR1 KGHSH and CDR2 LQKENI. V shed 7 bases and J shed 6 bases, with 12 bases lying between them. The CDR3 nucleotides read TGTGCCAGCTACCAGGGATCGGCTGAAGCTTTCTTT. This sequence encodes CASYQGSAEAFF. The full variable domain, in which reference TRBV18 and TRBJ1-1 provide the parts outside the CDR3, is NAGVMQNPRHLVRRRGQEARLRCSPMKGHSHVYWYRQLPEEGLKFMVYLQKENIIDESGMPKERFSAEFPKEGPSILRIQQVVRGDSAAYFCASYQGSAEAFFGQGTRLTVV.

This chain links TRBV7-3 with TRBJ1-4; perhaps TRBD1 as D (5 bases). The ends were cut back, 5 bases at V and 5 bases at J, with 12 bases in the middle. This CDR3 is built from 14 residues. The V gene's germline CDR1 is SGHTA and CDR2 FQGTGA. CDR3 region: CASSPQGLNEKLFF. The CDR3 bases are TGTGCCAGCAGCCCTCAGGGATTGAATGAAAAACTGTTTTTT.

This clonotype was seen many times. CDR3 sequence reads: CATSSPSGPNTDTQYF. As DNA, the CDR3 is TGTGCCACCAGCAGCCCCTCGGGACCAAACACAGATACGCAGTATTTT. This rearrangement joins TRBV15 to TRBJ2-3, with D possibly being TRBD1 or TRBD2 (5 bases each). Trimming took 3 bases from V and 2 from J, leaving 15 bases between them. Germline V gene lookup returns CDR1 LNHNV and CDR2 YYDKDF (reference sequence). This CDR3 spans 16 amino acids.

This clonotype was seen many times. The genes are TRBV12-3 or TRBV12-4 and TRBJ1-5, with unresolved D. This CDR3 is 13 amino acids long. V was trimmed by 6 bases and J by 2 bases, leaving 8 bases between them. The DNA of the CDR3 is TGTGCCAGCAGCCAGGCCCGCAATCAGCCCCAGCATTTT. The encoded protein is CASSQARNQPQHF.

This clonotype occurred many times. The chain combines TRBV12-3 or TRBV12-4 with TRBJ1-3, with D tentatively TRBD1 (6 bases). CDR3 size: 14 residues. V lost 7 bases and J 2 bases, leaving 12 bases between the germline ends. CDR3 DNA sequence: TGTGCCAGCACCCCGGGACAAACTGGAAACACCATATATTTT. This gives the protein CASTPGQTGNTIYF.

The rearrangement uses TRBV5-5 and TRBJ1-1; a weak D match, TRBD1 (6 bases). The germline V gene has CDR1 SGHKS and CDR2 YYEKEE (reference sequence). V was pared by 4 bases and J by 1 base, with 14 bases between. The CDR3 contains 15 residues. This chain's CDR3 is CASSTLTGANTEAFF. CDR3 DNA sequence: TGTGCCAGCAGCACCCTGACAGGTGCGAACACTGAAGCTTTCTTT.

This clonotype has ten or more counts. The V call is TRBV12-3 or TRBV12-4, the J call TRBJ2-3; 10 bases line up with TRBD2. With 7 bases clipped from V and 0 bases from J, the junction kept 1 base outside the gene matches. CDR3 length equals 14 residues. CDR3 protein: CASKTSGSTDTQYF. The CDR3 region has the DNA TGTGCCAGCAAGACTAGCGGGAGCACAGATACGCAGTATTTT.

This clonotype was counted at least ten times. The CDR3 DNA sequence: TGTGCCATCAGTGGTTTAGCGGGAGTGGAGACCCAGTACTTC. Its protein is CAISGLAGVETQYF. The chain carries TRBV10-3 and TRBJ2-5, with 9 bases lining up with TRBD2. The junction had 5 bases not matched to a gene; V was cut back by 4 bases and J by 5 bases. The CDR3 is made up of 14 amino acids. Germline assignment: CDR1 ENHRY and CDR2 SYGVKD.

This clonotype was observed a handful of times. The rearrangement uses TRBV18 and TRBJ2-1; weak D call: TRBD1 (5 bases). Per germline, CDR1 KGHSH and CDR2 LQKENI. CDR3 size: 13 residues. V was pared by 3 bases and J by 6 bases, with 9 bases between. The CDR3 sequence: CASSPTVINEQFF. The CDR3 DNA sequence: TGTGCCAGCTCACCGACAGTTATCAATGAGCAGTTCTTC.

This clonotype has just a few counts. The chain carries TRBV6-1 and TRBJ2-2; D possibly uses TRBD1 or TRBD2 (5 bases each). Germline lookup yields CDR1 MNHNS and CDR2 SASEGT. The length of the CDR3 is 15 residues. Trimming removed 2 bases from V and 5 bases from J, with 12 bases in between. The CDR3 nucleotides are TGTGCCAGCAGTGAAAACCGGGGACGGACCGGGGAGCTGTTTTTT. Residues: CASSENRGRTGELFF.

The chain joins TRBV7-8 to TRBJ2-7; TRBD2 agrees at 9 bases. Looked up from germline, CDR1 is SGHVS and CDR2 is FQNEAQ. The CDR3 runs to 13 residues. The V and J ends lost 1 base and 11 bases, in that order; junction bases with no gene match: 6. The CDR3 region is CASSLVSSGTKYV. CDR3 bases: TGTGCCAGCAGCTTAGTTTCTAGCGGGACAAAGTACGTC.

This clonotype has a handful of counts. The chain recombines TRBV5-1 with TRBJ2-1, with D maybe TRBD2 (5 bases). Germline assignment: CDR1 SGHRS and CDR2 YFSETQ. The V end lost 1 base, the J end lost 0 bases, and 11 bases lay between the germline ends. The CDR3 has 16 residues. The CDR3 nucleotides are TGCGCCAGCAGCTTGACATACGGGAACTCCTACAATGAGCAGTTCTTC. Protein product: CASSLTYGNSYNEQFF.

In its sample, this clonotype was seen many times. V usage is TRBV5-5 and J usage is TRBJ1-4; D gene ambiguous. The CDR3 spans 15 residues. Per germline, CDR1 SGHKS and CDR2 YYEKEE (reference sequence). V lost 7 bases and J 4 bases, leaving 17 bases between the germline ends. CDR3 nucleotide sequence: TGTGCCAGCTCAAAGGACCCTGTGGGTAATGAAAAACTGTTTTTT. This translates into CASSKDPVGNEKLFF.

The table lists this clonotype with many counts. This chain joins TRBV20-1 and TRBJ2-5; TRBD2 aligns across 7 bases. This CDR3 contains 16 residues. The germline V gene has CDR1 DFQATT and CDR2 SNEGSKA (reference sequence). The V segment lost 0 bases and the J segment 4 bases; nucleotides outside the gene matches: 11. The CDR3, as DNA: TGCAGTGCTAGAGAGGAAACTCTAGCGGAACTAGAGACCCAGTACTTC. Amino acid sequence: CSAREETLAELETQYF.

This clonotype has only a few counts. CDR3 in amino acids: CSTRPSGIGTEAFF. The CDR3 nucleotides are TGCAGCACACGCCCATCGGGTATCGGCACTGAAGCTTTCTTT. The genes are TRBV29-1 and TRBJ1-1; D call uncertain. Germline values: CDR1 SQVTM, CDR2 ANQGSEA. This CDR3 comprises 14 residues. The V and J ends lost 8 bases and 4 bases respectively, with 20 bases between them.

This sequence joins TRBV3-1 and TRBJ1-5; perhaps TRBD1 as D (5 bases). The V end was cut by 3 bases, the J end by 0 bases, with 12 bases between. Germline V CDR1 and CDR2: LGHDT, YNNKEL (reference sequence). There are 16 residues in the CDR3. The CDR3 nucleotides are TGTGCCAGCAGCCAGGCACGGGGGGATAGCAATCAGCCCCAGCATTTT. Protein: CASSQARGDSNQPQHF.

The sample holds many counts of this clonotype. The chain employs TRBV29-1 and TRBJ2-7; tentatively, D is TRBD2 (6 bases). This CDR3 spans 15 amino acids. Germline V gene lookup returns CDR1 SQVTM and CDR2 ANQGSEA. With 2 bases removed from V and 1 base from J, the gap between germline ends came to 15 bases. The CDR3: CSVEPPGRWSYEQYV. The CDR3 bases are TGCAGCGTTGAACCCCCCGGGAGATGGTCCTACGAGCAGTACGTC.

V and J are TRBV6-5 and TRBJ1-2, with unresolved D. The CDR3 totals 12 residues. Germline V CDR1 and CDR2: MNHEY, SVGAGI. V lost 6 bases, J lost 5 bases, and 10 bases lay in between. In DNA, the CDR3 is TGTGCCAGCAGCACGGATCCGTATGGCTACACCTTC. It translates to CASSTDPYGYTF.

This clonotype showed up many times. The chain joins TRBV12-3 or TRBV12-4 to TRBJ1-5; tentative D call: TRBD1 (6 bases). Between the trimmed V and J ends, which lost 5 bases and 9 bases, there was a span of 14 bases. The CDR3 extends over 13 amino acids. This CDR3 reads CASSRQVVGPQHF. DNA of the CDR3: TGTGCCAGCAGTCGACAGGTTGTGGGGCCCCAGCATTTT.

This clonotype has just a few counts. The V gene is TRBV10-3, the J gene TRBJ2-5; weak D call: TRBD1 (5 bases). With 4 bases removed from V and 2 bases from J, the gap between germline ends came to 17 bases. The CDR3 runs 16 residues. From germline, CDR1 is ENHRY and CDR2 SYGVKD. The DNA for the CDR3 is TGTGCCATCAGTGCACCTCAGGGTGACGGGCAAGAGACCCAGTACTTC. Protein product: CAISAPQGDGQETQYF.

This chain uses TRBV5-1 with TRBJ2-1, with 8 bases matching TRBD1. Unmatched junction bases numbered 11, after V lost 0 bases and J lost 9 bases. This CDR3 has 16 residues. Germline assignment: CDR1 SGHRS and CDR2 YFSETQ. CDR3 DNA sequence: TGCGCCAGCAGCTTGGCCTCGGACAGGGTAGTTTTTGAGCAGTTCTTC. Translation: CASSLASDRVVFEQFF.

This clonotype has just a few counts. V is TRBV7-8 and J is TRBJ2-7, with a weak D call TRBD2 (6 bases). Trimming took off 5 bases at V and 1 base at J, with 15 bases between the two ends. This CDR3 spans 15 amino acids. Germline assignment: CDR1 SGHVS and CDR2 FQNEAQ. The CDR3: CASSQGRGRSYEQYV. The CDR3 DNA is TGTGCCAGCAGCCAAGGACGGGGGAGGTCCTACGAGCAGTACGTC.

This clonotype was recorded only once. The rearrangement links TRBV27 to TRBJ2-1, with 14 bases matching TRBD2. The CDR3 length is 15 residues. Germline CDR1 and CDR2: MNHEY and SMNVEV (reference sequence). V shed 5 bases, J shed 9 bases, and the junction held 6 bases outside the gene matches. CDR3 in amino acids: CASSPGTSGGSEQFF. The CDR3 DNA follows: TGTGCCAGCAGTCCCGGGACTAGCGGGGGAAGTGAGCAGTTCTTC.

This clonotype was picked up many times. The chain carries TRBV12-3 or TRBV12-4 and TRBJ1-1; 8 nucleotides match TRBD1. Trimming cost V 6 bases and J 4 bases; bases outside gene matches: 7. The CDR3 is 14 amino acids. As DNA, the CDR3 is TGTGCCAGCAGCCCTACAGGGGGTGTCACTGAAGCTTTCTTT. Protein product: CASSPTGGVTEAFF.